The sequence of this T cell receptor beta chain was determined in a study of control samples from healthy donors and cancer patients. Clones were sequenced by immunoSEQ multiplex PCR, and TCRdb holds only the in-frame ones, with some missing. Of approximately 120,000 clones in the sample, approximately 90% were seen once. Between the trimmed V and J ends, which lost 5 bases and 7 bases, there was a span of 12 bases. The CDR3 runs to 14 residues. CDR1 SNHLY and CDR2 FYNNEI come from the germline V gene. Sequenced input: blood. This rearrangement joins TRBV2 to TRBJ1-6, with unresolved D. This clonotype originated in a human donor in good health. The donor label of this sample is uncertain. The CDR3 spells CASSWALGNSPLHF. The CDR3 coding sequence is TGTGCCAGCAGTTGGGCCTTGGGGAATTCACCCCTCCACTTT.